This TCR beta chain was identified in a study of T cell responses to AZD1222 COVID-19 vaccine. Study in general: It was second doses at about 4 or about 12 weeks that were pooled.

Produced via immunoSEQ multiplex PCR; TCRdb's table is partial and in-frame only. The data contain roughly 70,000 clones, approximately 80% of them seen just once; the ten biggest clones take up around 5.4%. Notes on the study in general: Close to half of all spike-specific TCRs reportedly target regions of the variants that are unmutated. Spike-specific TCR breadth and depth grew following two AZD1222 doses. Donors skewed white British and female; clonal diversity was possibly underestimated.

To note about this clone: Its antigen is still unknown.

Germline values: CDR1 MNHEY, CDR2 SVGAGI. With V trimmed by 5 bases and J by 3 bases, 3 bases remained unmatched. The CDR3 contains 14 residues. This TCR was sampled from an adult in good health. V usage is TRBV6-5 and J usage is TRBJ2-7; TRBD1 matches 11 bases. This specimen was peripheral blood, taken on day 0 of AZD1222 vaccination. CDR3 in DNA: TGTGCCAGCAGTACCGGGACAGGGGGCTACGAGCAGTACTTC. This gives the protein CASSTGTGGYEQYF.